The clone carrying this T cell receptor (beta chain) occurred a few times. Its antigen is not known. CDR3 length: 15 amino acids. V dropped 5 bases and J dropped 0 bases, with 13 bases sitting between them. Germline V gives CDR1 SEHNR, CDR2 FQNEAQ (reference sequence). TCRdb re-called the reads with MiXCR, one entry per CDR3 protein. In the table there are more than 650,000 distinct CDR3 sequences, approximately 34% of which are singletons. The data derive from a study of T cell repertoires in cytomegalovirus infection. Turning to the study itself: Both a matching HLA type and CMV infection were indicated by public TCR beta signatures.

Whole-study results and caveats: CMV-specific TCR beta clonotypes restricted by HLA-C dominated the ex vivo response. Carriers of CMV and the relevant HLA type were discriminated by public TCR beta frequency.

The receptor was isolated from a human donor in good health (CMV status not recorded). Some clones in this sample may be carry-over from other donors' samples. The chain carries TRBV7-9 and TRBJ1-1; D call uncertain. The sequencing sample was made of PBMCs. The CDR3 loop is CASSNRQVMNTEAFF. The CDR3 DNA reads as TGTGCCAGCAGCAATCGCCAGGTGATGAACACTGAAGCTTTCTTT. Full variable domain (missing parts from reference TRBV7-9 and TRBJ1-1): DTGVSQNPRHKITKRGQNVTFRCDPISEHNRLYWYRQTLGQGPEFLTYFQNEAQLEKSRLLSDRFSAERPKGSFSTLEIQRTEQGDSAMYLCASSNRQVMNTEAFFGQGTRLTVV.